The 32 T cell receptor beta chains below come from one sample, sequenced in a study of blood T cell repertoires in COVID-19. The repertoire was sequenced with immunoSEQ multiplex PCR; TCRdb's copy has only in-frame clones and lacks some. The sample lists roughly 350,000 clones; 75% to 90% were seen once. Sequenced sample: peripheral blood. These receptor sequences come from a young woman with acute or convalescent COVID-19.

The chain carries TRBV5-4 and TRBJ1-4, with 7 bases fitting TRBD1. From germline, CDR1 is SGHNT and CDR2 YYREEE (reference sequence). V shed 4 bases, J shed 8 bases, and the junction held 8 bases outside the gene matches. CDR3 length equals 14 residues. CDR3 in DNA: TGTGCCAGCAGCCCGTCGACAGGGACCGAAAAACTGTTTTTT. Amino acids: CASSPSTGTEKLFF.

CDR3 sequence: CASSPRGQGSPLHF. In DNA form, the CDR3 reads TGTGCCAGCAGTCCTAGGGGACAGGGTTCACCCCTCCACTTT. This chain joins TRBV28 and TRBJ1-6; 9 positions agree with TRBD1. CDR1 and CDR2 from the germline V gene are MDHEN and SYDVKM. CDR3 length: 14 amino acids. The ends lost 5 bases at V and 9 bases at J; junction bases unmatched: 5.

This sequence joins TRBV5-1 and TRBJ1-4, with a tentative D call TRBD1 (6 bases). The CDR3 runs to 14 residues. Trimming took 3 bases from V and 4 from J, leaving 10 bases between them. Germline V gives CDR1 SGHRS, CDR2 YFSETQ. CDR3 nucleotides: TGCGCCAGCAGCTGGACAGCGATTAATGAAAAACTGTTTTTT. It yields the protein CASSWTAINEKLFF.

The chain joins TRBV18 to TRBJ2-7; no firm D call. This CDR3 has 13 residues. Germline lookup yields CDR1 KGHSH and CDR2 LQKENI. Between the trimmed V and J ends, which lost 2 bases and 5 bases, there was a span of 10 bases. CDR3 nucleotides: TGTGCCAGCTCACCAGAGGTGGCCCACGAGCAGTACTTC. Translation: CASSPEVAHEQYF.

The chain carries TRBV5-1 and TRBJ2-2; D possibly corresponds to TRBD2 (5 bases). The germline V gene has CDR1 SGHRS and CDR2 YFSETQ. This CDR3 is built from 14 residues. The V end lost 4 bases, the J end lost 8 bases, and 15 bases lay between the germline ends. The CDR3 bases are TGCGCCAGCAGCCTAGCCGGTGCCGTGGGGGAGCTGTTTTTT. The encoded protein is CASSLAGAVGELFF.

The chain carries TRBV7-9 and TRBJ1-1; tentative D call: TRBD1 (6 bases). Germline CDR1 reads SEHNR; CDR2 reads FQNEAQ (reference sequence). This CDR3 spans 17 amino acids. V shed 3 bases and J shed 5 bases, with 22 bases lying between them. CDR3 sequence (DNA): TGTGCCAGCAGCTTTAGGCCCGCGGGGGCAAGGTGGACTGAAGCTTTCTTT. Protein product: CASSFRPAGARWTEAFF.

V gene TRBV30 combines with J gene TRBJ1-3, with D possibly matching TRBD1 (5 bases). Germline CDR1 reads GTSNPN; CDR2 reads SVGIG (reference sequence). V was cut by 0 bases and J by 4 bases, with 13 bases left in between. This CDR3 is 15 amino acids long. The CDR3 is CAWSVLGQLGNTIYF. The CDR3 DNA reads TGTGCCTGGAGTGTACTGGGGCAGCTAGGAAACACCATATATTTT.

V gene TRBV9 combines with J gene TRBJ2-5; possibly TRBD2 for D (5 bases). V lost 0 bases and J lost 5, with 11 bases in between. CDR1 and CDR2 from the germline V gene are SGDLS and YYNGEE. The CDR3 covers 14 residues. CDR3 bases: TGTGCCAGCAGCGTAGCGGGCCCGGGGGAGACCCAGTACTTC. Translating gives CASSVAGPGETQYF.

The genes are TRBV6-5 and TRBJ1-4; D uncertain. V was trimmed by 6 bases and J by 3 bases, leaving 8 bases between them. This CDR3 comprises 13 residues. Germline values: CDR1 MNHEY, CDR2 SVGAGI. CDR3 in amino acids: CASSPRANEKLFF. The CDR3 nucleotides are TGTGCCAGCAGCCCGAGGGCTAATGAAAAACTGTTTTTT.

The chain couples TRBV9 to TRBJ1-4; D ambiguous. The V end was cut by 3 bases, the J end by 8 bases, with 14 bases between. Germline loops: CDR1 SGDLS, CDR2 YYNGEE. This CDR3 is 14 amino acids long. The chain's CDR3 is CASSAHQAGEKLFF. The CDR3 DNA reads TGTGCCAGCAGCGCACATCAGGCGGGGGAAAAACTGTTTTTT. The full variable domain, in which reference TRBV9 and TRBJ1-4 provide the parts outside the CDR3, is DSGVTQTPKHLITATGQRVTLRCSPRSGDLSVYWYQQSLDQGLQFLIQYYNGEERAKGNILERFSAQQFPDLHSELNLSSLELGDSALYFCASSAHQAGEKLFFGSGTQLSVL.

J is TRBJ1-6 and V is TRBV3-1 (or the pseudogene TRBV3-2), with 7 bases that match TRBD1. CDR1 is LGHDT and CDR2 is YNNKEL in the germline V gene (reference sequence). The CDR3 extends over 14 amino acids. V shed 2 bases, J shed 5 bases, and the junction held 0 bases outside the gene matches. CDR3 residues: CASSQTGDNSPLHF. CDR3 in DNA: TGTGCCAGCAGCCAAACAGGGGATAATTCACCCCTCCACTTT.

A remark on this clone: Other DNA sequences in this sample translate to the same CDR3. This chain uses TRBV2 with TRBJ2-7; D gene unclear. CDR3 length equals 13 residues. Germline assignment: CDR1 SNHLY and CDR2 FYNNEI. V was clipped by 1 base and J by 0 bases, with 4 bases between them. The chain's CDR3 is CASSEDSSYEQYF. The CDR3, as DNA: TGTGCCAGCAGTGAAGACAGCTCCTACGAGCAGTACTTC.

This chain joins TRBV6-4 and TRBJ1-2; D may be TRBD1 (5 bases). The germline V and J ends were trimmed by 0 bases and 3 bases, with 8 bases remaining between them. Germline V CDR1 and CDR2: MRHNA, SNTAGT. The CDR3 loop spans 14 amino acids. CDR3 coding DNA: TGTGCCAGCAGTGACTCTTTCAGGGACTATGGCTACACCTTC. Encoded protein: CASSDSFRDYGYTF.

The rearrangement links TRBV28 to TRBJ2-4; 8 bases fit TRBD1. This CDR3 spans 16 amino acids. V dropped 5 bases and J dropped 6; count of bases not matched to a gene: 12. CDR1 is MDHEN, CDR2 SYDVKM, per germline. CDR3 in amino acids: CASSPGGAQGRNIQYF. CDR3 DNA sequence: TGTGCCAGCAGTCCAGGGGGCGCCCAAGGGAGAAACATTCAGTACTTC.

This clone appeared once. The J gene is TRBJ1-6, the V gene TRBV6-5; 7 bases fit TRBD1. This CDR3 has 15 residues. In germline, CDR1 is MNHEY, CDR2 SVGAGI. The V and J ends lost 6 bases and 7 bases, in that order; junction bases with no gene match: 9. CDR3 coding DNA: TGTGCCAGCAGACCTCCGGGACAGAGAAATTCACCCCTCCACTTT. Its protein is CASRPPGQRNSPLHF.

The chain links TRBV9 to TRBJ2-6; possible D gene TRBD1, 5 bases. From germline, CDR1 is SGDLS and CDR2 YYNGEE. This CDR3 comprises 15 residues. V shed 4 bases and J shed 1 base, with 9 bases lying between them. The CDR3 spells CASSLTGSGANVLTF. The CDR3, as DNA: TGTGCCAGCAGCTTAACAGGATCTGGGGCCAACGTCCTGACTTTC.

The chain couples TRBV7-7 to TRBJ2-2; a weak D match, TRBD1 (6 bases). With 5 bases removed from V and 0 bases from J, the gap between germline ends came to 10 bases. Germline V gene sequence: CDR1 SSHAT, CDR2 FNYEAQ (reference sequence). The length of the CDR3 is 15 residues. The CDR3 nucleotides are TGTGCCAGCAGCCCGGGACAAGCGAACACCGGGGAGCTGTTTTTT. Protein product: CASSPGQANTGELFF.

The genes are TRBV5-1 and TRBJ1-1; weak D call: TRBD1 (6 bases). This CDR3 region has 13 residues. Trimming pared 4 bases from V and 5 bases from J, leaving 12 bases between. Germline V gene sequence: CDR1 SGHRS, CDR2 YFSETQ. The CDR3 region has the DNA TGCGCCAGCAGCACAGAACAGGGTACTGAAGCTTTCTTT. It yields the protein CASSTEQGTEAFF. The full variable domain, its missing parts supplied by reference TRBV5-1 and TRBJ1-1, is KAGVTQTPRYLIKTRGQQVTLSCSPISGHRSVSWYQQTPGQGLQFLFEYFSETQRNKGNFPGRFSGRQFSNSRSEMNVSTLELGDSALYLCASSTEQGTEAFFGQGTRLTVV.

On this clone itself: Other DNA sequences of this sample code for an identical CDR3. The chain uses TRBV6-5 and TRBJ1-3; D is unresolved. The CDR3 loop spans 14 amino acids. Trimming took 8 bases from V and 0 from J, leaving 11 bases between them. The germline gives CDR1 MNHEY, CDR2 SVGAGI. The CDR3 protein is CASSSGSSGNTIYF. The CDR3 coding sequence is TGTGCCAGCTCCTCGGGGAGCTCTGGAAACACCATATATTTT.

V usage is TRBV5-8 and J usage is TRBJ1-1; unclear D gene. Deletions cut 0 bases from V and 6 bases from J, with 18 bases between. This CDR3 comprises 16 residues. The germline CDR1 and CDR2 sequences are SGHTS and YDEGEE. The CDR3 reads CASSLELPGESAEAFF. CDR3 coding DNA: TGTGCCAGCAGCTTGGAGTTACCCGGGGAGTCAGCTGAAGCTTTCTTT. The complete variable domain, with remaining parts taken from reference TRBV5-8 and TRBJ1-1, reads EAGVTQSPTHLIKTRGQQATLRCSPISGHTSVYWYQQALGLGLQFLLWYDEGEERNRGNFPPRFSGRQFPNYSSELNVNALELEDSALYLCASSLELPGESAEAFFGQGTRLTVV.

In this sample, this clone turned up a few times. The chain employs TRBV25-1 and TRBJ1-5; tentatively, D is TRBD1 (6 bases). The germline V gene encodes CDR1 MGHDK and CDR2 SYGVNS. V shed 3 bases and J shed 5 bases, with 11 bases lying between them. The CDR3 contains 14 residues. The CDR3 DNA is TGTGCCAGCAGTGATCAGGGGTTCGATCAGCCCCAGCATTTT. Amino acids: CASSDQGFDQPQHF.

The V gene is TRBV27, the J gene TRBJ2-1, with TRBD2 identical over 7 bases. The CDR3 runs to 17 residues. From germline, CDR1 is MNHEY and CDR2 SMNVEV (reference sequence). Unmatched junction bases numbered 15, after V lost 4 bases and J lost 6 bases. This CDR3 reads CASSSPTSPDGVNEQFF. DNA for the CDR3: TGTGCCAGCAGTTCCCCGACTAGCCCGGACGGGGTCAATGAGCAGTTCTTC.

The chain has TRBV4-1 and TRBJ2-7; 7 bases are a match to TRBD2. The length of the CDR3 is 16 residues. The germline V gene encodes CDR1 MGHRA and CDR2 YSYEKL. Unmatched junction bases numbered 17, after V lost 5 bases and J lost 7 bases. This chain's CDR3 is CASSVLSGVLPLEQYF. The CDR3, as DNA: TGCGCCAGCAGCGTACTGAGCGGGGTCCTCCCTCTGGAGCAGTACTTC.

This clone was seen a single time. The chain uses TRBV5-4 and TRBJ1-6, with 8 nucleotides matching TRBD1. Germline CDR1 reads SGHNT; CDR2 reads YYREEE (reference sequence). The CDR3 runs to 12 residues. V lost 4 bases, J lost 17 bases, and 8 bases stayed unmatched. In nucleotides, the CDR3 is TGTGCCAGCAGCCTGGACAGGGAAGAAATCCACTTT. Translation gives CASSLDREEIHF.

V and J are TRBV19 and TRBJ2-7; TRBD2 agrees at 10 bases. CDR1 is LNHDA and CDR2 is SQIVND in the germline V gene (reference sequence). The junction had 4 bases not matched to a gene; V was cut back by 5 bases and J by 0 bases. This CDR3 is built from 15 residues. The CDR3 DNA sequence: TGTGCCAGTAGTGCGGGACTAGCGCTCTCCTACGAGCAGTACTTC. Protein product: CASSAGLALSYEQYF.

The genes are TRBV6-5 and TRBJ1-2; 8 bases are shared with TRBD1. J lost 4 bases, V lost 0 bases, and 4 bases had no gene match. CDR3 length: 15 residues. CDR1 and CDR2 (germline): MNHEY, SVGAGI. The CDR3 loop reads CASSYSGQGIYGYTF. Written as DNA, the CDR3 is TGTGCCAGCAGTTACTCCGGACAGGGAATCTATGGCTACACCTTC.

The chain employs TRBV4-1 and TRBJ2-2; 12 bases are a match to TRBD1. V gave up 2 bases and J gave up 6 bases; unmatched junction bases: 4. The germline gives CDR1 MGHRA, CDR2 YSYEKL. This CDR3 region has 16 residues. The CDR3 spells CASSQSGTGGSGELFF. CDR3 in DNA: TGCGCCAGCAGCCAATCCGGGACAGGGGGCTCCGGGGAGCTGTTTTTT.

The chain is built from TRBV2 and TRBJ1-1; 7 nucleotides agree with TRBD1. The CDR3 length is 12 residues. CDR1 and CDR2 from the germline V gene are SNHLY and FYNNEI. The V gene end was trimmed by 5 bases and the J gene end by 10 bases; junction bases not matched to a gene: 7. The CDR3 spells CASSTTGDVAFF. The CDR3 DNA sequence: TGTGCCAGCAGTACAACAGGGGATGTAGCTTTCTTT. Full variable domain (rest looked up from reference TRBV2 and TRBJ1-1): EPEVTQTPSHQVTQMGQEVILRCVPISNHLYFYWYRQILGQKVEFLVSFYNNEISEKSEIFDDQFSVERPDGSNFTLKIRSTKLEDSAMYFCASSTTGDVAFFGQGTRLTVV.

The V gene is TRBV7-7, the J gene TRBJ2-1; 9 bases map to TRBD2. V was clipped by 1 base and J by 7 bases; unmatched bases: 2. Germline-derived CDR1 and CDR2 are SSHAT and FNYEAQ (reference sequence). CDR3 length: 14 amino acids. The CDR3 region is CASSLGGGGNEQFF. The CDR3, as DNA: TGTGCCAGCAGCTTAGGCGGGGGGGGGAATGAGCAGTTCTTC. The full variable domain, completed using reference TRBV7-7 and TRBJ2-1, is GAGVSQSPRYKVTKRGQDVTLRCDPISSHATLYWYQQALGQGPEFLTYFNYEAQPDKSGLPSDRFSAERPEGSISTLTIQRTEQRDSAMYRCASSLGGGGNEQFFGPGTRLTVL.

The chain joins TRBV5-1 to TRBJ1-2, with TRBD1 matching over 8 bases. Trimming at V came to 4 bases and at J to 3 bases, leaving 2 bases not matched to a gene. CDR1 and CDR2 from the germline V gene are SGHRS and YFSETQ. The CDR3 covers 13 residues. This CDR3 is CASSETGDYGYTF. The CDR3 nucleotides read TGCGCCAGCAGCGAGACAGGGGACTATGGCTACACCTTC.

V usage is TRBV19 and J usage is TRBJ1-2; D is perhaps TRBD1 (6 bases). Trimming shortened V by 4 bases and J by 5 bases, and 11 bases separated the two germline ends. CDR1 LNHDA and CDR2 SQIVND come from the germline V gene (reference sequence). The CDR3 covers 13 residues. The CDR3 spells CASSTSTGYGYTF. CDR3 in DNA: TGTGCCAGTAGTACCTCCACAGGGTATGGCTACACCTTC.

CDR3 sequence (DNA): TGCGCCAGCAGCCCGACAGGGAAGGCCTACGAGCAGTACTTC. Its protein product is CASSPTGKAYEQYF. The chain combines TRBV5-1 with TRBJ2-7; 7 positions match TRBD1. CDR1 SGHRS and CDR2 YFSETQ come from the germline V gene. The CDR3 has 14 amino acids. The J segment lost 2 bases and the V segment lost 4 bases, leaving 6 bases of the junction unmatched.